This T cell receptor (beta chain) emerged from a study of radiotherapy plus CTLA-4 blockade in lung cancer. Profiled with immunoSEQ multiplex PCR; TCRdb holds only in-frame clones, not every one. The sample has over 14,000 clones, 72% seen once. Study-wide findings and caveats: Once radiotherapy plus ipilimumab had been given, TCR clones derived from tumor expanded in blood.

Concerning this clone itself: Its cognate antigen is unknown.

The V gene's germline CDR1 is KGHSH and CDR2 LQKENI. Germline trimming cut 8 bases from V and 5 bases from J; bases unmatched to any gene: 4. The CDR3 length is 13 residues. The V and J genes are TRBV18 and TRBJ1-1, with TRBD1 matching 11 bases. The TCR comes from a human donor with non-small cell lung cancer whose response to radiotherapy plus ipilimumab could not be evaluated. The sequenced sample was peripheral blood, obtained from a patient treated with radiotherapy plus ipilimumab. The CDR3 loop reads CASGQGANTEAFF. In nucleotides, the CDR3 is TGTGCCAGCGGACAGGGGGCGAATACTGAAGCTTTCTTT.